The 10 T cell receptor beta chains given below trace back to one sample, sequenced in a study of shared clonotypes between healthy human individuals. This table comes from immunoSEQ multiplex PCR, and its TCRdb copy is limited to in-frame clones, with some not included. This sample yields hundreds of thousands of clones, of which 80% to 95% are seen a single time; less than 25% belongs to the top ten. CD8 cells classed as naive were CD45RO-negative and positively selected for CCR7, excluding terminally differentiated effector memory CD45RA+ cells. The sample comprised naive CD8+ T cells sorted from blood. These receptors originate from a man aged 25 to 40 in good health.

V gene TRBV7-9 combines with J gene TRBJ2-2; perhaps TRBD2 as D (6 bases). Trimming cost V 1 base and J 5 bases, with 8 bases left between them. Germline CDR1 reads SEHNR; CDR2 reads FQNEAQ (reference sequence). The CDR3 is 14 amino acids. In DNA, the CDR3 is TGTGCCAGCAGCTTAGGCCGGGAGACCGGGGAGCTGTTTTTT. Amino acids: CASSLGRETGELFF.

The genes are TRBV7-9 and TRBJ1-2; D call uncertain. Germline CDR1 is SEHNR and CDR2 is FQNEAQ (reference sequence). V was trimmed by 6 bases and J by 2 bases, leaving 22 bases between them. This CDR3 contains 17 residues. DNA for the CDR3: TGTGCCAGCAGTCCAGCAGGAGAGGGCAGCACCAACTATGGCTACACCTTC. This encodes CASSPAGEGSTNYGYTF. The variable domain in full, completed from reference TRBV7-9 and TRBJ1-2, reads DTGVSQNPRHKITKRGQNVTFRCDPISEHNRLYWYRQTLGQGPEFLTYFQNEAQLEKSRLLSDRFSAERPKGSFSTLEIQRTEQGDSAMYLCASSPAGEGSTNYGYTFGSGTRLTVV.

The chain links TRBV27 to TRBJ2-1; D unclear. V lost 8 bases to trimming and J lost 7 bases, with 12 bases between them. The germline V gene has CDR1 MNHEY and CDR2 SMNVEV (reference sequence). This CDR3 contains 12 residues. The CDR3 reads CASFQSWNEQFF. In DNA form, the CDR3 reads TGTGCCAGCTTCCAAAGTTGGAATGAGCAGTTCTTC.

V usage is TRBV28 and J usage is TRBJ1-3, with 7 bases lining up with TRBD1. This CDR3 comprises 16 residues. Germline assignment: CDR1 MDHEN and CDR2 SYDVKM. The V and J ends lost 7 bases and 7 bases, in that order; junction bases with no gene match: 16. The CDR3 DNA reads TGTGCCAGCACCTTGCGACCGGGACAGATGGTGAACACCATATATTTT. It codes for CASTLRPGQMVNTIYF.

The CDR3 DNA reads as TGTGCCAGCAGGGGGGGGAGTAGCGGGAGATTTTACGAGCAGTACTTC. This codes for CASRGGSSGRFYEQYF. The gene calls are TRBV2 and TRBJ2-7, with 9 bases identical to TRBD2. The V gene end was trimmed by 6 bases and the J gene end by 4 bases; junction bases not matched to a gene: 13. This CDR3 is 16 amino acids long. CDR1 and CDR2 (germline): SNHLY, FYNNEI.

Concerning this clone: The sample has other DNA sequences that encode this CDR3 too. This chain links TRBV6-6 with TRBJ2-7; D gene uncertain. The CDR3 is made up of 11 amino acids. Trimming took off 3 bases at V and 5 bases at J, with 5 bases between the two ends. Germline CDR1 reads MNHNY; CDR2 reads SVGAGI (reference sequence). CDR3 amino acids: CASSYPNEQYF. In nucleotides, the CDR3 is TGTGCCAGCAGTTATCCCAACGAGCAGTACTTC.

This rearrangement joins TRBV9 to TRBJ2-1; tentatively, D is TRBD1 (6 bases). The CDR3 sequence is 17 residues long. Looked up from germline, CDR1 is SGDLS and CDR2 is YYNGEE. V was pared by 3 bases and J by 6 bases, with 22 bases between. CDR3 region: CASSDSWTEGYTNEQFF. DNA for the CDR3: TGTGCCAGCAGCGACAGCTGGACAGAGGGCTACACCAATGAGCAGTTCTTC.

The CDR3 DNA reads TGTGCCAGCAGCCCAACGGGACAGGGGGCATTGGACGAGCAGTACTTC. Its protein is CASSPTGQGALDEQYF. The V call is TRBV14, the J call TRBJ2-7; TRBD1 aligns across 12 bases. The length of the CDR3 is 16 residues. Germline CDR1 and CDR2: SGHDN and FVKESK. V shed 4 bases, J shed 5 bases, and the junction held 9 bases outside the gene matches.

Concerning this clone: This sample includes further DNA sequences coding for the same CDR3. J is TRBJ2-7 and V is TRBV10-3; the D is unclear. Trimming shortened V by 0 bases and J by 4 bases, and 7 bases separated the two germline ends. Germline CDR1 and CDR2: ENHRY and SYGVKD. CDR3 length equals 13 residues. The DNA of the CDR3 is TGTGCCATCAGTGAGTCGACCACGTACGAGCAGTACTTC. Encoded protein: CAISESTTYEQYF.

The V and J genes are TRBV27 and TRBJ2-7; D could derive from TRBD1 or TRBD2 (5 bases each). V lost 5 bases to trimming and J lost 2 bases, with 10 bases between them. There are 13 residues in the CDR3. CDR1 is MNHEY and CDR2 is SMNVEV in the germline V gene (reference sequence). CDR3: CASSTGPAYEQYF. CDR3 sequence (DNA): TGTGCCAGCAGTACGGGACCGGCCTACGAGCAGTACTTC.